This TCR beta chain stems from a study of T cells expressing NK-cell markers. Whole-study context: Seven sequenced donors out of eight were HCMV-seropositive, one seronegative.

Scientists made TCR beta cDNA using 5'RACE template switching with UMIs. TCRdb reprocessed the 5' RACE reads, with one entry per CDR3 protein and no DNA. This sample's table reports 350,000 to 450,000 distinct CDR3 sequences. CDR3 length: 12 residues. CDR1 and CDR2 (germline): SEHNR, FQNEAQ (reference sequence). Sequenced material: blood T cells: a sorted CD56 or NKG2C T cell subset, CD4+ or CD8+ T cells, or bulk PBMC T cells (not recorded which). The TCR comes from a man aged 18-70 years in good health. The chain uses TRBV7-9 and TRBJ1-1; TCRdb proposes TRBD1, but this gene call is untestable without DNA. The CDR3 sequence: CASSGGQREAFF.